Detailed here is one T cell receptor beta chain. The data originate from a study of tumor-infiltrating lymphocytes in primary liver carcinoma. Study in general: There were roughly 3.65 to 7.5 million productive TCRbeta reads per sample, a yield similar across tissue types.

The study extracted blood RNA from unsorted whole blood and also extracted germline DNA. Before surgery, about 3.7 milliliters of EDTA blood were taken. Starting material of 500 ng total RNA yielded TCR beta cDNA via a constant-region primer. Employing slightly modified ARM-PCR, three nested multiplex PCR rounds were run, and these gave rise to the TCR beta libraries. Using its own MiXCR run on the multiplex PCR reads, TCRdb lists one record per CDR3 protein. Here the sample spans about 310,000 distinct CDR3 sequences, 50% to 70% being singletons. The sequencing sample was made of peripheral blood. The receptor's source is a man aged 35 to 55 with primary liver carcinoma and hepatitis B virus infection.

In DNA, the CDR3 is TGCAGTACCAAAGCTCTAGCGGGAGAGGACAATGAGCAGTTCTTC. This gives the protein CSTKALAGEDNEQFF. The chain uses TRBV20-1 and TRBJ2-1; 10 positions match TRBD2. Trimming at V came to 8 bases and at J to 5 bases, leaving 12 bases not matched to a gene. Per the germline V gene, CDR1 is DFQATT and CDR2 is SNEGSKA (reference sequence). This CDR3 region has 15 residues.